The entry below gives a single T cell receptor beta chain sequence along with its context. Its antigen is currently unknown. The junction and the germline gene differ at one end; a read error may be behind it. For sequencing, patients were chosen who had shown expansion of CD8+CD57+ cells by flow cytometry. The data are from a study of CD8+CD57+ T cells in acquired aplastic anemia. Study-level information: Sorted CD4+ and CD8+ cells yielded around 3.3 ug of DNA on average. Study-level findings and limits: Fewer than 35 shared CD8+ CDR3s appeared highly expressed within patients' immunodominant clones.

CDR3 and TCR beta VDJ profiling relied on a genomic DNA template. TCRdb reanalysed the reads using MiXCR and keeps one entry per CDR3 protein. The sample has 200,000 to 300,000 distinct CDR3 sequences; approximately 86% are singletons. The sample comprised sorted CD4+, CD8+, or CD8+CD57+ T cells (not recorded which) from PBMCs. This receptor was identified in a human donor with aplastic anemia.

The CDR3 DNA sequence: TGTGCCAGCGGGGACGGGGCAGGGAATACGCAGTTCTTT. Protein sequence: CASGDGAGNTQFF. The chain couples TRBV2 to TRBJ2-1; D might be TRBD1 or TRBD2, each matching 5 bases. Germline V gene sequence: CDR1 SNHLY, CDR2 FYNNEI. CDR3 size: 13 residues.